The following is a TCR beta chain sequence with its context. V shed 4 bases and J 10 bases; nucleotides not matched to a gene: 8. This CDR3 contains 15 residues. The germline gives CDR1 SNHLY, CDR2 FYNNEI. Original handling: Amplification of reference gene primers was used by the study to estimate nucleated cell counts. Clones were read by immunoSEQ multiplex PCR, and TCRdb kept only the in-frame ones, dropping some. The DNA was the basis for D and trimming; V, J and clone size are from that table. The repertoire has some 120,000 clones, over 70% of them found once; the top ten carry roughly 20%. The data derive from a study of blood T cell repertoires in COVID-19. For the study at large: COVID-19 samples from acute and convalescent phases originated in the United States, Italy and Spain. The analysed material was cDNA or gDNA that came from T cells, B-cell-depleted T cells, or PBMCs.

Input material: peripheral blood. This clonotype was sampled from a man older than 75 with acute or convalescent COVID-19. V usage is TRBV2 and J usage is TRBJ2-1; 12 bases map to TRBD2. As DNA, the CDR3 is TGTGCCAGCAGTGGCTCTAGCGGGGGGGCCGGGGAGCAGTTCTTC. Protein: CASSGSSGGAGEQFF.